This T cell receptor beta chain appears in the sequencing data of a study of blood T cell repertoires in COVID-19. On the study more broadly: Researchers got acute and convalescent COVID-19 samples from the United States, Italy and Spain. From T cells, B-cell-depleted T cells, or PBMCs came the material, which was cDNA or gDNA.

Per the original data handling: Reference gene primer amplification in the assay estimated nucleated cell counts. Profiling relied on immunoSEQ multiplex PCR, and the TCRdb table lists in-frame clones only, not all of them. V, J and clone size reflect that table, while D and trimming were determined from the DNA. The sample shows over 350,000 clones, roughly 88% of them seen only once. This CDR3 region has 16 residues. The V segment lost 4 bases and the J segment 7 bases; nucleotides outside the gene matches: 11. CDR1 and CDR2 (germline): SGHTA, FQGNSA. The sequencing sample was made of peripheral blood. The receptor was isolated from a woman in her thirties with active or convalescent COVID-19. This chain uses TRBV7-2 with TRBJ2-1, with 9 bases matching TRBD2. CDR3 sequence: CASSSQMGTSLNEQFF. In DNA form, the CDR3 reads TGTGCCAGCAGCTCCCAAATGGGGACTAGCCTTAATGAGCAGTTCTTC.